These 7 T cell receptor beta chains came from one sample sequenced in a study of CD8+ T cells in alopecia areata. After isolation, RNA underwent reverse transcription to generate cDNA as the sequencing template. TCRdb's table, derived via immunoSEQ multiplex PCR, lists solely in-frame clones and lacks some. The sample holds 100,000 to 150,000 clones, around 50% seen once. Specimen: CD4+ T cells sorted from blood, collected at week 0. The receptors come from a human donor with alopecia areata.

This sequence joins TRBV7-2 and TRBJ1-2; D unclear. Germline CDR1 reads SGHTA; CDR2 reads FQGNSA. This CDR3 is 14 amino acids long. Trimming stripped 2 bases from V and 5 bases from J, with 12 bases between. The CDR3 DNA reads TGTGCCAGCAGCTTATATTTTTTGGGGTATGGCTACACCTTC. It yields the protein CASSLYFLGYGYTF.

The rearrangement links TRBV5-1 to TRBJ2-2; 9 bases align to TRBD2. CDR1 SGHRS and CDR2 YFSETQ come from the germline V gene. Unmatched junction bases numbered 11, after V lost 2 bases and J lost 3 bases. The CDR3 runs to 18 residues. The CDR3 DNA sequence: TGCGCCAGCAGCTTCTCCAGAACTATAGCGGGGGACACCGGGGAGCTGTTTTTT. Encoded protein: CASSFSRTIAGDTGELFF.

Comment on this clone: The sample has other DNA sequences that encode this CDR3 too. This rearrangement joins TRBV28 to TRBJ1-5; possible D gene TRBD1, 6 bases. Germline CDR1 is MDHEN and CDR2 is SYDVKM. The CDR3 is made up of 13 amino acids. V was trimmed by 5 bases and J by 4 bases, leaving 9 bases between them. The CDR3 sequence: CASSLQGNQPQHF. In nucleotides, the CDR3 is TGTGCCAGCAGTCTACAGGGAAATCAGCCCCAGCATTTT.

This clone came up once. The chain couples TRBV20-1 to TRBJ1-2; no definite D call. The V and J ends lost 5 bases and 5 bases respectively, with 6 bases between them. From germline, CDR1 is DFQATT and CDR2 SNEGSKA (reference sequence). The CDR3 loop spans 10 amino acids. CDR3 bases: TGCAGTGCTGCTAGGTATGGCTACACCTTC. Translated, it gives CSAARYGYTF.

The chain employs TRBV5-1 and TRBJ2-5; D is possibly TRBD1 or TRBD2 (5 bases each). The CDR3 totals 15 residues. Trimming cost V 4 bases and J 4 bases, with 17 bases left between them. From germline, CDR1 is SGHRS and CDR2 YFSETQ. The chain's CDR3 is CASSNRDPRRETQYF. The CDR3 DNA reads TGCGCCAGCAGCAACCGGGACCCAAGGCGAGAGACCCAGTACTTC.

This clone was seen more than once but under ten times. The genes are TRBV5-6 and TRBJ1-2; D gene uncertain. V dropped 0 bases and J dropped 10 bases, with 10 bases sitting between them. Germline values: CDR1 SGHDT, CDR2 YYEEEE. The CDR3 length is 12 residues. In nucleotides, the CDR3 is TGTGCCAGCAGCTTGGACCCCGGCGTCTACACCTTC. Its translation: CASSLDPGVYTF.

This chain joins TRBV9 and TRBJ2-3, with D possibly TRBD2 on 6 matching bases. In germline, CDR1 is SGDLS, CDR2 YYNGEE. The CDR3 consists of 15 residues. The V and J ends lost 0 bases and 3 bases respectively, with 11 bases between them. CDR3 sequence: CASSVVAENTDTQYF. The CDR3 coding sequence is TGTGCCAGCAGCGTAGTAGCGGAGAATACAGATACGCAGTATTTT.